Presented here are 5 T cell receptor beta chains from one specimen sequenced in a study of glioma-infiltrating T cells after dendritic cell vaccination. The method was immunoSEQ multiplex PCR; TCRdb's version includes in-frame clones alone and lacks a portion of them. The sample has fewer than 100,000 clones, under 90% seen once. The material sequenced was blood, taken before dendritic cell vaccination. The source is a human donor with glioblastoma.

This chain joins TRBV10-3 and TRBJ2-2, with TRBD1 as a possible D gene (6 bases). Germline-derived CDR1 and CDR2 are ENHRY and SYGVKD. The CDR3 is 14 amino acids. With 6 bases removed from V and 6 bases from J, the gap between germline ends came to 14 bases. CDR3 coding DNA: TGTGCCATCAGCTCTTTACAGGGCGCCGGGGAGCTGTTTTTT. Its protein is CAISSLQGAGELFF.

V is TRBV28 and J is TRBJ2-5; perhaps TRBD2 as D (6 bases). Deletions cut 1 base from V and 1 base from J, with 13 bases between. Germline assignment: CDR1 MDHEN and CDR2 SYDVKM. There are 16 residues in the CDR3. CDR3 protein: CASSLSGEWSQETQYF. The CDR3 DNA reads TGTGCCAGCAGTTTATCGGGGGAATGGAGCCAAGAGACCCAGTACTTC.

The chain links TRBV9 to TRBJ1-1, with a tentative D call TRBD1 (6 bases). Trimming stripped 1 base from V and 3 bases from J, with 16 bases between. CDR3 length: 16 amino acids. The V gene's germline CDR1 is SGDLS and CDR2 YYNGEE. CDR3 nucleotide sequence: TGTGCCAGCAGCGTACGGTCTACAGGGTTTTACACTGAAGCTTTCTTT. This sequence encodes CASSVRSTGFYTEAFF.

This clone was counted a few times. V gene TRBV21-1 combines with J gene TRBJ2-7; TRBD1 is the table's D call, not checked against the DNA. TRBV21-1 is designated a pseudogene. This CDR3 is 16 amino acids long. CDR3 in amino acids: CASSSLPGTGWHEQYF. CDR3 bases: TGTGCCAGCAGCAGTCTCCCCGGGACAGGGTGGCATGAGCAGTACTTC.

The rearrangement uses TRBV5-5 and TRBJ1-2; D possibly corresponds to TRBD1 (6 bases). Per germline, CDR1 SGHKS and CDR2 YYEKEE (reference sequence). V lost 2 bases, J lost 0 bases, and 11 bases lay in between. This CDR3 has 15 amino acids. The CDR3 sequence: CASSLGQITNYGYTF. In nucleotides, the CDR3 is TGTGCCAGCAGCTTAGGACAGATAACTAACTATGGCTACACCTTC.